This TCR beta chain comes out of a study of control samples from healthy donors and cancer patients. Germline lookup yields CDR1 MNHEY and CDR2 SMNVEV (reference sequence). Trimming cost V 5 bases and J 3 bases; bases outside gene matches: 12. This CDR3 region has 16 residues. The protocol was immunoSEQ multiplex PCR, while the TCRdb copy is restricted to in-frame clones and leaves out a portion. Of 170,000 or so clones in the sample, about 90% were seen once. This clone has a single count. V is TRBV27 and J is TRBJ1-2, with 7 bases lining up with TRBD1. The origin of this receptor is a woman aged 40 to 49 in good health. Sequences were obtained from blood. The DNA of the CDR3 is TGTGCCAGCAGTCCCTATCCCGGGCAGGGGGACTATGGCTACACCTTC. The encoded protein is CASSPYPGQGDYGYTF.